The subject of this entry is one TCR beta chain. This CDR3 is also generated by other DNA sequences in the sample. The data derive from a study of blood T cell repertoires in COVID-19. Overall study context: Acute and convalescent COVID-19 samples came from the United States, Italy and Spain. PBMCs, B-cell-depleted T cells, or T cells provided the cDNA or gDNA that made up the material.

Per the study methods: Counts of nucleated cells, estimated from reference gene primer amplification, were obtained. Repertoires were generated with immunoSEQ multiplex PCR, while TCRdb's copy carries only in-frame clones and drops some. From that table come the V and J calls and clone size; the DNA was used to work out D and trimming. The table lists some 200,000 clones, approximately 90% of them singletons. V was clipped by 4 bases and J by 2 bases; unmatched bases: 7. Looked up from germline, CDR1 is LNHDA and CDR2 is SQIVND (reference sequence). The CDR3 loop spans 16 amino acids. The TCR was taken from a man aged 25-45 years with acute or convalescent COVID-19. Sequencing was performed on peripheral blood. The V gene is TRBV19, the J gene TRBJ2-7; 11 nucleotides agree with TRBD1. The CDR3, as DNA: TGTGCCAGTAGTACCCGGGACAGGGGGTCCCCCTACGAGCAGTACTTC. Residues: CASSTRDRGSPYEQYF.